These 18 T cell receptor beta chains came from one sample sequenced in a study of Tregs in tolerant kidney transplant recipients. Recipients received nonmyeloablative bone marrow transplants from related graft donors, with transient mixed chimerism. Assay used: immunoSEQ multiplex PCR; TCRdb lists only in-frame clones, some missing. Recorded for this sample: under 35,000 clones. Material: CD4+ T cells from blood (PBMCs), obtained 24 months after the transplant. Receptor source: a human patient who received a combined kidney and bone marrow transplant. Some T cells may be provided by the graft donor.

In the case of this clone: The observed sequence ends 3 residues before the CDR3 terminus, with the missing tail filled in from the germline J gene. In the same sample, other DNA sequences code for this CDR3. The J gene is TRBJ1-2, the V gene TRBV5-4, with D possibly TRBD1 on 6 matching bases. The length of the CDR3 is 13 residues. The germline gives CDR1 SGHNT, CDR2 YYREEE (reference sequence). V lost 4 bases and J lost 1, with 8 bases in between. The CDR3 is CASSPDSNYGYTF. The part of the CDR3 DNA that was read is TGTGCCAGCAGCCCGGACAGTAACTATGGC.

As concerns this clone: Read coverage stops 3 residues before the CDR3 terminus; the germline J gene supplies the remainder. The chain employs TRBV7-3 and TRBJ2-3; D ambiguous. V shed 5 bases and J shed 4 bases, with 10 bases lying between them. Germline V CDR1 and CDR2: SGHTA, FQGTGA. This CDR3 has 13 amino acids. CDR3 DNA, as far as it was read: TGTGCCAGCAGCCCTGTCAGATCAGATACG. Protein sequence: CASSPVRSDT. The whole CDR3 protein is CASSPVRSDTQYF.

Details on this clone: The read stops 3 residues short of the end of the CDR3; the missing end is completed from the germline J gene. The rearrangement links TRBV20-1 to TRBJ2-7, with D uncertain. CDR1 and CDR2 (germline): DFQATT, SNEGSKA (reference sequence). V was clipped by 3 bases and J by 4 bases, with 10 bases between them. CDR3 length equals 12 residues. The CDR3 loop is CSASVSSYEQYF. The sequenced CDR3 bases are TGCAGTGCTAGTGTCTCCAGTTACGAG.

Note on this clone: The read finishes 3 residues shy of the CDR3 end, and the germline J gene is used to complete it. The chain uses TRBV5-4 and TRBJ1-2; D is unclear. CDR1 is SGHNT, CDR2 YYREEE, per germline (reference sequence). The CDR3 length is 12 residues. The CDR3 here is CASSLDSFGYTF. Partial CDR3 DNA: TGTGCCAGCAGCTTGGATAGCTTTGGT. Together with reference TRBV5-4 and TRBJ1-2, the CDR3 gives the full variable domain: ETGVTQSPTHLIKTRGQQVTLRCSSQSGHNTVSWYQQALGQGPQFIFQYYREEENGRGNFPPRFSGLQFPNYSSELNVNALELDDSALYLCASSLDSFGYTFGSGTRLTVV.

Comment on this clone: The read finishes 3 residues shy of the CDR3 end, and the germline J gene is used to complete it. The V call is TRBV10-3, the J call TRBJ2-1; the match to TRBD2 covers 10 bases. The V and J ends lost 3 bases and 5 bases, in that order; junction bases with no gene match: 10. Germline V gene lookup returns CDR1 ENHRY and CDR2 SYGVKD. This CDR3 contains 17 residues. The CDR3 reads CAISDPFRTSGNNEQFF. The DNA read from the CDR3 is TGTGCCATCAGTGACCCATTTAGGACTAGCGGAAACAATGAG.

Concerning this clone itself: The CDR3 end lies 3 residues beyond the end of the read and is filled in from the germline J gene. The V call is TRBV6-1, the J call TRBJ2-5, with 12 bases that match TRBD1. With 0 bases clipped from V and 7 bases from J, the junction kept 6 bases outside the gene matches. CDR3 length: 16 residues. Germline V gives CDR1 MNHNS, CDR2 SASEGT. The covered CDR3 bases are TGTGCCAGCAGTGAAGCGCTTGGGACAGGGGGCTTGACC. Protein product: CASSEALGTGGLT. The full CDR3 protein is CASSEALGTGGLTQYF.

As regards this clone: The read comes to an end 3 residues before the CDR3 does, leaving the germline J gene to fill in the end. This rearrangement joins TRBV7-6 to TRBJ2-5; D gene ambiguous. Germline V gene data show CDR1 as SGHVS and CDR2 as FNYEAQ. The V gene lost 2 bases and the J gene lost 2 bases, with 12 bases spanning the gap. CDR3 size: 15 residues. Partial CDR3 DNA: TGTGCCAGCAGCTTACAGGCGACCCGACAAGAGACC. Protein sequence: CASSLQATRQET. The entire CDR3 reads CASSLQATRQETQYF. Full variable domain (missing parts from reference TRBV7-6 and TRBJ2-5): GAGVSQSPRYKVTKRGQDVALRCDPISGHVSLYWYRQALGQGPEFLTYFNYEAQQDKSGLPNDRFSAERPEGSISTLTIQRTEQRDSAMYRCASSLQATRQETQYFGPGTRLLVL.

A note on this clone: The CDR3 extends 3 residues past the end of the read, so its final part is completed from the germline J gene. The chain uses TRBV20-1 and TRBJ2-5; 11 bases map to TRBD2. CDR1 and CDR2 from the germline V gene are DFQATT and SNEGSKA (reference sequence). CDR3 size: 13 residues. With V trimmed by 5 bases and J by 7 bases, 6 bases remained unmatched. CDR3 DNA (partial): TGCAGTGCTTTAGCGGGAGGGCCGGTGACC. Translated: CSALAGGPVT. The whole CDR3 protein reads CSALAGGPVTQYF.

Of note for this clone: The read halts 3 residues ahead of the CDR3 end, with the missing end drawn from the germline J gene. The chain employs TRBV7-2 and TRBJ2-7; TRBD1 agrees at 7 bases. The CDR3 sequence is 14 residues long. Germline CDR1 and CDR2: SGHTA and FQGNSA. The junction had 5 bases not matched to a gene; V was cut back by 4 bases and J by 2 bases. The CDR3 sequence: CASSYGQVPYEQYF. The CDR3 bases that were read are TGTGCCAGCAGCTACGGACAGGTACCCTACGAG.

A word on this clone: The read stops 3 residues short of the end of the CDR3; the missing end is completed from the germline J gene. The chain employs TRBV11-2 and TRBJ2-5; the D gene is possibly TRBD2 (6 bases). V lost 4 bases to trimming and J lost 5 bases, with 11 bases between them. Germline loops: CDR1 SGHAT, CDR2 FQNNGV. The CDR3 spans 13 residues. Incomplete CDR3 DNA: TGTGCCAGCAGCTCGGGGGTCCGGGAGACC. It codes for CASSSGVRET. The full CDR3 sequence reads CASSSGVRETQYF.

Details on this clone: The read is 3 residues too short to cover the CDR3 end, so that end is filled in from the germline J gene. The rearrangement joins TRBV7-2 to TRBJ2-3; 8 bases agree with TRBD2. CDR3 length: 16 residues. V dropped 0 bases and J dropped 4; count of bases not matched to a gene: 6. Germline CDR1 is SGHTA and CDR2 is FQGNSA. The covered CDR3 bases are TGTGCCAGCAGCTTAGCGCTGGGACTAGTTTCAGATACG. Residues: CASSLALGLVSDT. The whole CDR3 region reads CASSLALGLVSDTQYF. Full variable domain (remainder filled in from reference TRBV7-2 and TRBJ2-3): GAGVSQSPSNKVTEKGKDVELRCDPISGHTALYWYRQSLGQGLEFLIYFQGNSAPDKSGLPSDRFSAERTGGSVSTLTIQRTQQEDSAVYLCASSLALGLVSDTQYFGPGTRLTVL.

Regarding this clone: The sequence runs out 3 residues before the end of the CDR3; the remainder is reconstructed from the germline J gene. V is TRBV20-1 and J is TRBJ2-7; D not resolved. In germline, CDR1 is DFQATT, CDR2 SNEGSKA (reference sequence). The CDR3 loop spans 12 amino acids. The V and J ends lost 1 base and 4 bases respectively, with 8 bases between them. The CDR3 DNA, read in part, is TGCAGTGCTAGAGTCCCCCCGTACGAG. Its protein product is CSARVPPYE. The full CDR3 protein reads CSARVPPYEQYF.

Notes on this clone: Read sequence stops 3 residues before the CDR3 end, and the germline J gene provides the missing end. The chain recombines TRBV20-1 with TRBJ1-1; 10 bases are shared with TRBD1. CDR1 and CDR2 from the germline V gene are DFQATT and SNEGSKA (reference sequence). The trim removed 6 bases at V and 4 bases at J, leaving 8 bases unmatched. The CDR3 runs to 14 residues. CDR3 amino acids: CSAESRDRGTEAFF. The CDR3 DNA, read in part, is TGCAGTGCCGAGTCCCGGGACAGGGGCACTGAA.

Regarding this clone: The CDR3 is cut off 3 residues early in the read; its end comes from the germline J gene. The chain combines TRBV7-9 with TRBJ1-1; the D gene is possibly TRBD1 (5 bases). Germline CDR1 and CDR2: SEHNR and FQNEAQ (reference sequence). Trimming stripped 1 base from V and 4 bases from J, with 13 bases between. This CDR3 is built from 15 residues. CDR3 residues: CASSLGSRGVTEAFF. Incomplete CDR3 DNA: TGTGCCAGCAGCTTAGGAAGTAGGGGAGTCACTGAA. The whole variable domain, filled in from reference TRBV7-9 and TRBJ1-1, reads DTGVSQNPRHKITKRGQNVTFRCDPISEHNRLYWYRQTLGQGPEFLTYFQNEAQLEKSRLLSDRFSAERPKGSFSTLEIQRTEQGDSAMYLCASSLGSRGVTEAFFGQGTRLTVV.

Note on this clone: The missing CDR3 end, 3 residues past where the read stops, is filled in from the germline J gene. The rearrangement uses TRBV7-9 and TRBJ1-2; D is perhaps TRBD1 (6 bases). The germline gives CDR1 SEHNR, CDR2 FQNEAQ (reference sequence). With 0 bases removed from V and 3 bases from J, the gap between germline ends came to 8 bases. The CDR3 contains 14 residues. CDR3 region: CASSLAGQYYGYTF. The CDR3 DNA, read in part, is TGTGCCAGCAGCTTAGCCGGACAGTACTATGGC.

A note on this clone: The read falls 3 residues short of the CDR3 end, and the missing part is taken from the germline J gene. The chain links TRBV7-2 to TRBJ2-7; weak D call: TRBD1 (5 bases). CDR1 SGHTA and CDR2 FQGNSA come from the germline V gene. Trimming took off 7 bases at V and 2 bases at J, with 18 bases between the two ends. This CDR3 is built from 15 residues. The CDR3 sequence is CASTLTDIPAYEQYF. The sequenced CDR3 bases are TGTGCCAGCACCCTAACGGACATTCCTGCCTACGAG.

As for this clone: The read ends 3 residues early relative to the CDR3; the germline J gene fills the gap. The chain joins TRBV5-1 to TRBJ1-2; TRBD1 agrees at 7 bases. V shed 0 bases, J shed 6 bases, and the junction held 5 bases outside the gene matches. Per germline, CDR1 SGHRS and CDR2 YFSETQ. This CDR3 has 14 amino acids. The sequenced part of the CDR3 DNA is TGCGCCAGCAGCTTGGGGGACAGAGGAGATGGC. This gives the protein CASSLGDRGDG. The CDR3, in full, reads CASSLGDRGDGYTF. The complete variable domain, with remaining parts taken from reference TRBV5-1 and TRBJ1-2, reads KAGVTQTPRYLIKTRGQQVTLSCSPISGHRSVSWYQQTPGQGLQFLFEYFSETQRNKGNFPGRFSGRQFSNSRSEMNVSTLELGDSALYLCASSLGDRGDGYTFGSGTRLTVV.

On this clone itself: The read halts 3 residues ahead of the CDR3 end, with the missing end drawn from the germline J gene. V gene TRBV20-1 combines with J gene TRBJ2-3, with a weak D call TRBD2 (6 bases). The CDR3 has 12 amino acids. Germline values: CDR1 DFQATT, CDR2 SNEGSKA (reference sequence). V was cut by 7 bases and J by 1 base, with 9 bases left in between. The CDR3 bases that were read are TGCAGTGTCGGCGGGGGCACAGATACG. Amino acids: CSVGGGTDT. In full, the CDR3 reads CSVGGGTDTQYF.